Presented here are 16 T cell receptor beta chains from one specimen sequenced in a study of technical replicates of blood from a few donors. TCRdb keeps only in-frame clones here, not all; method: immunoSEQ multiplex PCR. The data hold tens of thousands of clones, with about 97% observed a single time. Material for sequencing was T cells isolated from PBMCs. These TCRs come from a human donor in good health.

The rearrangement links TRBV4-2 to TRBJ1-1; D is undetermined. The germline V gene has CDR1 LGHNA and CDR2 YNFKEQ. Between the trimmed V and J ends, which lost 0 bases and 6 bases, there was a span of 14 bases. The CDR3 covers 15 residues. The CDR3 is CASSQDYQVSPEAFF. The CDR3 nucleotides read TGTGCCAGCAGCCAAGATTACCAGGTTTCCCCTGAAGCTTTCTTT.

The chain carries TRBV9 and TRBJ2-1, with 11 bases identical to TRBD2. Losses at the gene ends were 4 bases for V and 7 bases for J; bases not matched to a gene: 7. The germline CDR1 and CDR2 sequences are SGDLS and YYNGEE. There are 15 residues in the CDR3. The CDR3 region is CASSHYSGRENEQFF. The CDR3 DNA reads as TGTGCCAGCAGCCATTATAGCGGGAGGGAGAATGAGCAGTTCTTC. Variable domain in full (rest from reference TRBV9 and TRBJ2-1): DSGVTQTPKHLITATGQRVTLRCSPRSGDLSVYWYQQSLDQGLQFLIQYYNGEERAKGNILERFSAQQFPDLHSELNLSSLELGDSALYFCASSHYSGRENEQFFGPGTRLTVL.

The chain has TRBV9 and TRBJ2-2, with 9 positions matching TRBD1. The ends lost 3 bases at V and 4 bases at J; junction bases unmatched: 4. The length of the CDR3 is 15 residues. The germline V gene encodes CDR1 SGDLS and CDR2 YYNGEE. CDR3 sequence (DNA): TGTGCCAGCAGCGGGGGGACAGGGCGCACCGGGGAGCTGTTTTTT. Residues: CASSGGTGRTGELFF.

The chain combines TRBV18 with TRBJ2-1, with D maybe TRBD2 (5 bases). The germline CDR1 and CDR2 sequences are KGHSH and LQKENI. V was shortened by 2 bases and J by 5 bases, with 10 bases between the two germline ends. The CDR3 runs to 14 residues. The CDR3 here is CASSPGSAHNEQFF. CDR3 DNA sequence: TGTGCCAGCTCACCAGGGAGTGCCCACAATGAGCAGTTCTTC. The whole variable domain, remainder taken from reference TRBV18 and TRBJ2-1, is NAGVMQNPRHLVRRRGQEARLRCSPMKGHSHVYWYRQLPEEGLKFMVYLQKENIIDESGMPKERFSAEFPKEGPSILRIQQVVRGDSAAYFCASSPGSAHNEQFFGPGTRLTVL.

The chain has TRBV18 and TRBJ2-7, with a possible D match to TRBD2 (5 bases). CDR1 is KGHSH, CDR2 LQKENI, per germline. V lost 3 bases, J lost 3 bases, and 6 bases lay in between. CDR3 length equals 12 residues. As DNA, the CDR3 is TGTGCCAGCTCACCCGGGGTCTACGAGCAGTACTTC. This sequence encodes CASSPGVYEQYF.

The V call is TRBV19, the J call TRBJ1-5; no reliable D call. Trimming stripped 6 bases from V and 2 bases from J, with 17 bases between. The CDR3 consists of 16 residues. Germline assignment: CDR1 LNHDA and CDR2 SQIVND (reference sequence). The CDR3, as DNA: TGTGCCAGTAGCCGACGGACCGGGGATGGCAATCAGCCCCAGCATTTT. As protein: CASSRRTGDGNQPQHF.

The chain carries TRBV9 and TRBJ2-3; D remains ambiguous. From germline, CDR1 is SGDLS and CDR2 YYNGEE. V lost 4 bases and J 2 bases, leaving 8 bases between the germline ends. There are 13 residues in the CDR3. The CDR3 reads CASSPPLTDTQYF. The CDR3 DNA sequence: TGTGCCAGCAGCCCCCCTCTCACAGATACGCAGTATTTT.

CDR3 DNA: TGTGCCAGCAGCTCAAGCGGGAGCCAAGAGACCCAGTACTTC. This sequence encodes CASSSSGSQETQYF. The chain joins TRBV7-7 to TRBJ2-5; 8 bases align to TRBD2. V shed 4 bases, J shed 1 base, and the junction held 2 bases outside the gene matches. CDR3 length: 14 residues. In germline, CDR1 is SSHAT, CDR2 FNYEAQ (reference sequence).

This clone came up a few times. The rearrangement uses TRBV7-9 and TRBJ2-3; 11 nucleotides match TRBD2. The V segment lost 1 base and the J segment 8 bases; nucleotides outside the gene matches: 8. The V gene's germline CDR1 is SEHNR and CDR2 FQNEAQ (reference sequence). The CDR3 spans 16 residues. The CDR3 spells CASSLEASSGRFTQYF. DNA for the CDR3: TGTGCCAGCAGCTTAGAGGCGTCTAGCGGGAGGTTTACGCAGTATTTT.

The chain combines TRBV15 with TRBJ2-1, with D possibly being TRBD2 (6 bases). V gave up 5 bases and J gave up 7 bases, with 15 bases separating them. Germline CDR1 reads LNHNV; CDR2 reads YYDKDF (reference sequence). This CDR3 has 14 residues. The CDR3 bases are TGTGCCACCAGCGAGAGCCGGGAGATAAATGAGCAGTTCTTC. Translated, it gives CATSESREINEQFF.

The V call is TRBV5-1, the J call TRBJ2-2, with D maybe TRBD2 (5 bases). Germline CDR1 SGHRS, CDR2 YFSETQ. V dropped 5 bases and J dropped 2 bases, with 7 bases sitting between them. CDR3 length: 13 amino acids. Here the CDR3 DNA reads TGCGCCAGCAGACGGACTAACACCGGGGAGCTGTTTTTT. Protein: CASRRTNTGELFF.

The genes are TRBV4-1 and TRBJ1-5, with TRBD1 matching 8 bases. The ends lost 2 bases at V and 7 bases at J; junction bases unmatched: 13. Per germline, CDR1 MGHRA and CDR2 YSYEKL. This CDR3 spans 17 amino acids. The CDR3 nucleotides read TGCGCCAGCAGCCAACCCGACAGGGGTTTTTTTGAACAGCCCCAGCATTTT. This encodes CASSQPDRGFFEQPQHF.

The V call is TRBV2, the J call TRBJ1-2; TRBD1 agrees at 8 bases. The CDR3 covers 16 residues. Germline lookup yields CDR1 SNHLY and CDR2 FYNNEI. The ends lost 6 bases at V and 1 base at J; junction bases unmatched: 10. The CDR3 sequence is CASRGTGDFVNYGYTF. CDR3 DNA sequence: TGTGCCAGCAGAGGGACAGGAGATTTTGTTAACTATGGCTACACCTTC.

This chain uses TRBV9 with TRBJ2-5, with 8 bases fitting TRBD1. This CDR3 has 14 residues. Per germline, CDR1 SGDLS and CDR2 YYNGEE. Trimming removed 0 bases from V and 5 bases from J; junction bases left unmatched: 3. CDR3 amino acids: CASSVGQGAETQYF. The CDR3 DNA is TGTGCCAGCAGCGTAGGTCAGGGGGCCGAGACCCAGTACTTC. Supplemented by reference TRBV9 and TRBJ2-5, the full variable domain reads DSGVTQTPKHLITATGQRVTLRCSPRSGDLSVYWYQQSLDQGLQFLIQYYNGEERAKGNILERFSAQQFPDLHSELNLSSLELGDSALYFCASSVGQGAETQYFGPGTRLLVL.

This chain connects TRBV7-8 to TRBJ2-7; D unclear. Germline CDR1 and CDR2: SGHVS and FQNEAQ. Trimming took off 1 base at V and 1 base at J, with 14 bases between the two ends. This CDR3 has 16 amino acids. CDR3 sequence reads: CASSLDPTYGSYEQYF. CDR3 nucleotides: TGTGCCAGCAGCTTAGATCCTACTTACGGTTCCTACGAGCAGTACTTC.

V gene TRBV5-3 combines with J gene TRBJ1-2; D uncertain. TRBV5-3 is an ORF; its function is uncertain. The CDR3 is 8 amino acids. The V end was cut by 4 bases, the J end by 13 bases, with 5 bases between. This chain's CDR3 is CARSPFTF. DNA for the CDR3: TGTGCCAGAAGCCCCTTCACCTTC.